Below, 18 T cell receptor beta chains from the same sample are listed, as sequenced in a study of neoadjuvant nivolumab and ipilimumab in lung cancer. The protocol was immunoSEQ multiplex PCR, while the TCRdb copy is restricted to in-frame clones and leaves out a portion. The sample lists about 20,000 clones; 85% to 90% were seen once. Here the sequenced sample was peripheral blood, taken before neoadjuvant nivolumab, alone or with ipilimumab. Every receptor here comes from an adult with non-small cell lung cancer.

The J gene is TRBJ2-7, the V gene TRBV30; TRBD1 matches at 7 bases. Germline V gene sequence: CDR1 GTSNPN, CDR2 SVGIG (reference sequence). V shed 2 bases and J 0 bases; nucleotides not matched to a gene: 7. This CDR3 has 15 residues. CDR3 amino acids: CAWSPRTGRSYEQYF. The CDR3, as DNA: TGTGCCTGGAGTCCCAGGACAGGTCGCTCCTACGAGCAGTACTTC.

The chain links TRBV5-1 to TRBJ1-2; perhaps TRBD1 as D (5 bases). Trimming took off 3 bases at V and 5 bases at J, with 14 bases between the two ends. Looked up from germline, CDR1 is SGHRS and CDR2 is YFSETQ. This CDR3 is built from 14 residues. The CDR3 coding sequence is TGCGCCAGCAGCTGGGACCAGACAGCTTATGGCTACACCTTC. Translated: CASSWDQTAYGYTF.

This rearrangement joins TRBV7-9 to TRBJ2-3; TRBD2 matches at 11 bases. CDR1 is SEHNR and CDR2 is FQNEAQ in the germline V gene (reference sequence). This CDR3 comprises 15 residues. V trimming: 4 bases; J trimming: 3 bases; junction bases outside the gene matches: 3. The CDR3 nucleotides are TGTGCCAGCAGCTCGACTAGCGGGATAACAGATACGCAGTATTTT. It encodes CASSSTSGITDTQYF.

The gene calls are TRBV7-3 and TRBJ2-6; the D is unclear. V was pared by 2 bases and J by 0 bases, with 11 bases between. CDR1 and CDR2 from the germline V gene are SGHTA and FQGTGA. The CDR3 consists of 17 residues. CDR3 in amino acids: CASSLLDPSSGANVLTF. As DNA, the CDR3 is TGTGCCAGCAGCTTACTGGACCCGAGCTCTGGGGCCAACGTCCTGACTTTC.

This clone showed up just once. V gene TRBV11-2 combines with J gene TRBJ2-7; D ambiguous. The germline V gene encodes CDR1 SGHAT and CDR2 FQNNGV. V lost 0 bases to trimming and J lost 2 bases, with 11 bases between them. The CDR3 totals 15 residues. The CDR3 region is CASSLEGKVTYEQYF. The CDR3 region has the DNA TGTGCCAGCAGCTTAGAGGGGAAGGTAACCTACGAGCAGTACTTC.

CDR3 sequence reads: CASSQDLDGNEAFF. The CDR3, as DNA: TGTGCCAGCAGCCAAGATCTGGACGGTAATGAAGCTTTCTTT. This chain connects TRBV4-2 to TRBJ1-1; D is unclear. V was shortened by 0 bases and J by 7 bases, with 12 bases between the two germline ends. This CDR3 contains 14 residues. Germline V gene lookup returns CDR1 LGHNA and CDR2 YNFKEQ.

The J gene is TRBJ2-2, the V gene TRBV6-5; D is ambiguous. Per germline, CDR1 MNHEY and CDR2 SVGAGI. Trimming took 5 bases from V and 7 from J, leaving 14 bases between them. This CDR3 contains 14 residues. The CDR3 DNA sequence: TGTGCCAGCAGTCGCTCCGTGACTCGCGGGGAGCTGTTTTTT. Its protein product is CASSRSVTRGELFF.

This clone showed up just once. The V gene is TRBV18, the J gene TRBJ2-2, with D possibly matching TRBD1 (6 bases). Trimming pared 5 bases from V and 4 bases from J, leaving 14 bases between. This CDR3 is 15 amino acids long. Per the germline V gene, CDR1 is KGHSH and CDR2 is LQKENI. CDR3 in DNA: TGTGCCAGCTCATCAAACAGGGTTCCCACCGGGGAGCTGTTTTTT. This gives the protein CASSSNRVPTGELFF.

This clone has just a few counts. The chain is built from TRBV29-1 and TRBJ2-2, with 8 positions matching TRBD1. The germline V gene has CDR1 SQVTM and CDR2 ANQGSEA. Trimming at V came to 3 bases and at J to 0 bases, leaving 3 bases not matched to a gene. The CDR3 runs to 15 residues. The CDR3 DNA sequence: TGCAGCGTTGAGCACAGGGGGTCGAACACCGGGGAGCTGTTTTTT. Amino acid sequence: CSVEHRGSNTGELFF.

The CDR3 region is CASSGDTAYEQYF. The CDR3 coding sequence is TGTGCCAGCAGCGGGGACACCGCCTACGAGCAGTACTTC. V gene TRBV6-1 combines with J gene TRBJ2-7, with TRBD1 as a possible D gene (6 bases). The CDR3 extends over 13 amino acids. The V gene's germline CDR1 is MNHNS and CDR2 SASEGT. Trimming stripped 6 bases from V and 2 bases from J, with 11 bases between.

This rearrangement joins TRBV5-5 to TRBJ2-1; D is unresolved. V was cut by 4 bases and J by 0 bases, with 17 bases left in between. The CDR3 runs to 17 residues. The germline CDR1 and CDR2 sequences are SGHKS and YYEKEE (reference sequence). In DNA form, the CDR3 reads TGTGCCAGCAGCCCTTCTTTTAGGACGAGCTCCTACAATGAGCAGTTCTTC. This gives the protein CASSPSFRTSSYNEQFF.

V usage is TRBV7-8 and J usage is TRBJ1-2, with D possibly being TRBD1 (5 bases). The CDR3 consists of 17 residues. Trimming left V 5 bases short and J 0 bases short, with 19 bases between. Germline loops: CDR1 SGHVS, CDR2 FQNEAQ. CDR3 protein: CASSVASLGAANYGYTF. CDR3 in DNA: TGTGCCAGCAGCGTTGCCTCATTAGGGGCGGCTAACTATGGCTACACCTTC.

The chain couples TRBV6-5 to TRBJ1-1, with D perhaps matching TRBD1 (6 bases). CDR1 and CDR2 (germline): MNHEY, SVGAGI. The CDR3 consists of 15 residues. V gave up 2 bases and J gave up 4 bases, with 14 bases separating them. CDR3 amino acids: CASSYEVGGGTEAFF. DNA of the CDR3: TGTGCCAGCAGTTACGAGGTAGGGGGGGGCACTGAAGCTTTCTTT.

This clone was seen more than once but under ten times. V gene TRBV4-1 combines with J gene TRBJ1-1; D call uncertain. Germline V gene data show CDR1 as MGHRA and CDR2 as YSYEKL. V was cut by 3 bases and J by 0 bases, with 8 bases left in between. The CDR3 length is 14 residues. CDR3 sequence reads: CASSHPHLNTEAFF. The CDR3 nucleotides read TGCGCCAGCAGCCACCCACACCTGAACACTGAAGCTTTCTTT.

The chain is built from TRBV25-1 and TRBJ1-5, with a weak D call TRBD1 (6 bases). Trimming shortened V by 5 bases and J by 1 base, and 9 bases separated the two germline ends. CDR1 MGHDK and CDR2 SYGVNS come from the germline V gene. The CDR3 consists of 14 residues. Here the CDR3 reads CASSITGSNQPQHF. DNA for the CDR3: TGTGCCAGCAGTATTACAGGGAGCAATCAGCCCCAGCATTTT. The full variable domain, rest sourced from reference TRBV25-1 and TRBJ1-5, is EADIYQTPRYLVIGTGKKITLECSQTMGHDKMYWYQQDPGMELHLIHYSYGVNSTEKGDLSSESTVSRIRTEHFPLTLESARPSHTSQYLCASSITGSNQPQHFGDGTRLSIL.

The chain has TRBV11-2 and TRBJ2-7; possibly TRBD1 for D (6 bases). CDR3 size: 16 residues. The V gene's germline CDR1 is SGHAT and CDR2 FQNNGV. Trimming stripped 2 bases from V and 6 bases from J, with 20 bases between. The chain's CDR3 is CASSLQLGQLSGEQYF. The CDR3 DNA is TGTGCCAGCAGCTTACAGCTCGGACAGCTGTCGGGCGAGCAGTACTTC.

The genes are TRBV9 and TRBJ2-7; 8 bases are shared with TRBD1. Looked up from germline, CDR1 is SGDLS and CDR2 is YYNGEE. The CDR3 totals 15 residues. J was trimmed by 5 bases and V by 0 bases; bases with no gene match: 7. CDR3 coding DNA: TGTGCCAGCAGCGTAGACGGCAGGGGGCGCGACGAGCAGTACTTC. Its translation: CASSVDGRGRDEQYF.

The J gene is TRBJ2-1, the V gene TRBV28; tentative D call: TRBD2 (5 bases). The CDR3 is 15 amino acids. V lost 1 base and J 0 bases, leaving 7 bases between the germline ends. CDR1 MDHEN and CDR2 SYDVKM come from the germline V gene. CDR3 nucleotide sequence: TGTGCCAGCAGTTTATCGGGGAGCTCCTACAATGAGCAGTTCTTC. Translating gives CASSLSGSSYNEQFF.